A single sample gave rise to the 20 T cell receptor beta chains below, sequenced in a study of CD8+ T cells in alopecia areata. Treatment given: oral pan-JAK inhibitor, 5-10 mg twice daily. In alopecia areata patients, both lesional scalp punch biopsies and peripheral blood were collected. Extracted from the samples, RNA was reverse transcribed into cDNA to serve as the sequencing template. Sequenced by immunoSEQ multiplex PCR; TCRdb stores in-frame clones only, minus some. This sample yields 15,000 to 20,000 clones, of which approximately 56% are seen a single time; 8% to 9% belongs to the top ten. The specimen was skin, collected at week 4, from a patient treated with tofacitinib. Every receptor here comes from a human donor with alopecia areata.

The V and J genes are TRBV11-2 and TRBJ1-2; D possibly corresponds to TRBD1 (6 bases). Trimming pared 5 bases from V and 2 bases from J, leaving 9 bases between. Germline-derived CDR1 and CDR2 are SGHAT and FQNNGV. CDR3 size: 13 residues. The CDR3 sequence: CASSPQGNYGYTF. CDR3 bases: TGTGCCAGCAGCCCCCAGGGGAACTATGGCTACACCTTC.

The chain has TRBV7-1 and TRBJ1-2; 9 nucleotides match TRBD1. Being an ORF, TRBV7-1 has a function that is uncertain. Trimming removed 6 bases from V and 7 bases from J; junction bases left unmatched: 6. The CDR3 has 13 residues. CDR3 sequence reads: CASRLTGGGGYTF. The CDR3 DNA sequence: TGTGCCAGCAGACTTACAGGGGGCGGTGGCTACACCTTC.

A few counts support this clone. CDR3 DNA sequence: TGTGCCAGCACAAAGCGGGGGCCCTTCACAGATACGCAGTATTTT. Translating it yields CASTKRGPFTDTQYF. V is TRBV5-4 and J is TRBJ2-3; 8 bases are shared with TRBD2. CDR1 is SGHNT and CDR2 is YYREEE in the germline V gene (reference sequence). CDR3 length: 15 residues. V dropped 6 bases and J dropped 2; count of bases not matched to a gene: 8.

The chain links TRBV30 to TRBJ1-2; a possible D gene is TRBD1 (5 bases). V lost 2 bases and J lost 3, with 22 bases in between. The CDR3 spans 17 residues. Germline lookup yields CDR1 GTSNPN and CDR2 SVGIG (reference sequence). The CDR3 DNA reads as TGTGCCTGGAGTCGAGAGGTCGGTGGCAGGGTGGACTATGGCTACACCTTC. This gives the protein CAWSREVGGRVDYGYTF.

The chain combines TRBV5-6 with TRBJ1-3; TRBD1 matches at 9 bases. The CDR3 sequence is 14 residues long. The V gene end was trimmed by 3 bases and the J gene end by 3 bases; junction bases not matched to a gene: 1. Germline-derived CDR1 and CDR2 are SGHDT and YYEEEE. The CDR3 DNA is TGTGCCAGCAGCTGGGGACAGGGTGGAAACACCATATATTTT. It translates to CASSWGQGGNTIYF. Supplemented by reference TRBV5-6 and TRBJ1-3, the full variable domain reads DAGVTQSPTHLIKTRGQQVTLRCSPKSGHDTVSWYQQALGQGPQFIFQYYEEEERQRGNFPDRFSGHQFPNYSSELNVNALLLGDSALYLCASSWGQGGNTIYFGEGSWLTVV.

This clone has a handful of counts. CDR3 DNA sequence: TGTGCCAGCAGTAAACCGGGATCCTACGAGCAGTACTTC. The encoded protein is CASSKPGSYEQYF. V and J are TRBV6-6 and TRBJ2-7, with D maybe TRBD2 (5 bases). V dropped 5 bases and J dropped 1 base, with 9 bases sitting between them. CDR3 length equals 13 residues. The V gene's germline CDR1 is MNHNY and CDR2 SVGAGI (reference sequence).

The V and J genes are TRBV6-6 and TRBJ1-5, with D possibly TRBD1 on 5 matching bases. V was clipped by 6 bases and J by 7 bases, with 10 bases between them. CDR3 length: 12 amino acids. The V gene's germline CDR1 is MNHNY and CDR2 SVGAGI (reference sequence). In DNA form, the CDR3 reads TGTGCCAGCAGCGGGGAGGGGCAGCCCCAGCATTTT. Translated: CASSGEGQPQHF.

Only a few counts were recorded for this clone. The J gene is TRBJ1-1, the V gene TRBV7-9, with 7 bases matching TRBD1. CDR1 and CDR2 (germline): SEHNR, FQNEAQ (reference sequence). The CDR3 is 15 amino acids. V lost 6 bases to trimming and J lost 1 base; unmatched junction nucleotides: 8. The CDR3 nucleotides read TGTGCCAGCAGGGGACAGAGGCTGGGGAACACTGAAGCTTTCTTT. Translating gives CASRGQRLGNTEAFF.

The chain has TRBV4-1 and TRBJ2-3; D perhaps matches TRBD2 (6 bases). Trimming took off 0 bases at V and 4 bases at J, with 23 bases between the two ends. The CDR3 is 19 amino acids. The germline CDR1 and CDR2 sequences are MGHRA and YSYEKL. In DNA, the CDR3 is TGCGCCAGCAGCCAAGATGTTGGAGGAGCGGGCTGGCTGGCAGATACGCAGTATTTT. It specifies CASSQDVGGAGWLADTQYF.

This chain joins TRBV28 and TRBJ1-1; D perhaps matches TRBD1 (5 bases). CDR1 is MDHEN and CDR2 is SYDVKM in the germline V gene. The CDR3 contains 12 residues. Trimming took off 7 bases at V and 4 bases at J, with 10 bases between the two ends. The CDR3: CASNGAPTEAFF. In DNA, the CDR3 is TGTGCCAGCAACGGGGCCCCCACTGAAGCTTTCTTT. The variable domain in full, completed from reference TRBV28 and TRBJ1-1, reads DVKVTQSSRYLVKRTGEKVFLECVQDMDHENMFWYRQDPGLGLRLIYFSYDVKMKEKGDIPEGYSVSREKKERFSLILESASTNQTSMYLCASNGAPTEAFFGQGTRLTVV.

The DNA for the CDR3 is TGTGCCTGGAGCCCGTGGGTATCCTACGAGCAGTACTTC. As protein: CAWSPWVSYEQYF. The V call is TRBV30, the J call TRBJ2-7, with D hard to call. Trimming removed 3 bases from V and 1 base from J, with 10 bases in between. CDR3 size: 13 residues. Per the germline V gene, CDR1 is GTSNPN and CDR2 is SVGIG (reference sequence).

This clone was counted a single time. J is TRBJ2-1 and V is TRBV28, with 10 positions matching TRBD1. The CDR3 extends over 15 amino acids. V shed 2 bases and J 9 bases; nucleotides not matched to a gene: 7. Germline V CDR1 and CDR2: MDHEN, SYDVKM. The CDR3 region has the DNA TGTGCCAGCAGTTTAACCCGACAGGGGGCTGGTGAGCAGTTCTTC. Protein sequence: CASSLTRQGAGEQFF.

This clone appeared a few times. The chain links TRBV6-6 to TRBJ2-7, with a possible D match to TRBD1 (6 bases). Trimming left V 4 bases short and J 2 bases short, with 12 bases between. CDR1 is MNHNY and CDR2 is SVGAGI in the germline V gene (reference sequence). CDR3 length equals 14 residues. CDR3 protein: CASSFSEGAYEQYF. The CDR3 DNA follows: TGTGCCAGCAGTTTCTCTGAGGGGGCCTACGAGCAGTACTTC.

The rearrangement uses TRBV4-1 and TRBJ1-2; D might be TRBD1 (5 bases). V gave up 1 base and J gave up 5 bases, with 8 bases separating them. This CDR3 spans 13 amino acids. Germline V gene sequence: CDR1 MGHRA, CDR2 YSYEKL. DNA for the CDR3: TGCGCCAGCAGCCAAGCTCAGGGTTATGGCTACACCTTC. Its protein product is CASSQAQGYGYTF.

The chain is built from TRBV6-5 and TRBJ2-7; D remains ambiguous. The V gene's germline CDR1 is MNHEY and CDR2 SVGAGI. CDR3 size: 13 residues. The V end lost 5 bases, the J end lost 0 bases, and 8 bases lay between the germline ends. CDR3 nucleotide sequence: TGTGCCAGCAGTCCCCGGCCCTCCTACGAGCAGTACTTC. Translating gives CASSPRPSYEQYF.

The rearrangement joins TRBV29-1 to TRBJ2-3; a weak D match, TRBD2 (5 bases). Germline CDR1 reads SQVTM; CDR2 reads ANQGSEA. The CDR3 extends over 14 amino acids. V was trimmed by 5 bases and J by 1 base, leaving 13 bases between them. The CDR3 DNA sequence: TGCAGCGTTATGGGGAGTGCGGGCACAGATACGCAGTATTTT. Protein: CSVMGSAGTDTQYF.

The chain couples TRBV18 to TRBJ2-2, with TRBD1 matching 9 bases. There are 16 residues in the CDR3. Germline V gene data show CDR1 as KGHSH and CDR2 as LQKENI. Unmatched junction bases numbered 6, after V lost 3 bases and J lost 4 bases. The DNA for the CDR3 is TGTGCCAGCTCACCTATGGACAGGGGAGGCACCGGGGAGCTGTTTTTT. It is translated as CASSPMDRGGTGELFF.

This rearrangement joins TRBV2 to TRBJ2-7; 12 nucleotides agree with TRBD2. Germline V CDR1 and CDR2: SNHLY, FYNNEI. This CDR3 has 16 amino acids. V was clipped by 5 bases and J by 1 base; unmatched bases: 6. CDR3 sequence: CASSIGLAGMSYEQYF. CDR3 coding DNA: TGTGCCAGCAGTATAGGACTAGCGGGGATGTCCTACGAGCAGTACTTC.

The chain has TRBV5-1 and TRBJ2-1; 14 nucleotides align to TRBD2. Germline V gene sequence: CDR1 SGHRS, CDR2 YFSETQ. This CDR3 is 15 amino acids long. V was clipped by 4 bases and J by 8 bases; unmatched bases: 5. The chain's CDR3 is CASSPTSGGGYEQFF. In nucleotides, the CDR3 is TGCGCCAGCAGCCCGACTAGCGGGGGGGGTTATGAGCAGTTCTTC.

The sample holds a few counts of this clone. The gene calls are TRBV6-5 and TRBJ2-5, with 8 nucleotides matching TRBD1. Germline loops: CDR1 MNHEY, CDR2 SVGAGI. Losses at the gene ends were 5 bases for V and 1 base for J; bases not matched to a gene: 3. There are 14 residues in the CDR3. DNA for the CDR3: TGTGCCAGCAGTCCTGGGACAGGCCAAGAGACCCAGTACTTC. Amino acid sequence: CASSPGTGQETQYF.